The clone carrying this TCR beta chain was counted once. Its specificity is unknown. There are 13 residues in the CDR3. Trimming at V came to 6 bases and at J to 5 bases, leaving 7 bases not matched to a gene. Germline CDR1 reads MNHEY; CDR2 reads SVGAGI. These data belong to a study of cytomegalovirus exposure and HLA in healthy donors. Study observations and caveats: Trimming of TCR beta V- and J-genes showed a link, identified in a later analysis, to a missense DCLRE1C variant. Some public TCRs appeared in many individuals, while most sequences were rare. TCR association rates varied by HLA locus in a later analysis, with DRB1 highest and HLA-C lowest. Later analysis identified 16,000 or so TCR beta sequences associated with HLA alleles, using a false discovery rate threshold of 0.05.

Amplification used 60 Vbeta primers and 13 Jbeta primers. The method was immunoSEQ multiplex PCR; TCRdb's version includes in-frame clones alone and lacks a portion of them. Of about 130,000 clones detected, 78% appear once; the ten largest clones hold about a tenth. Sequenced input: PBMCs. The sequence came from a man aged 25-45 years in good health and CMV-seropositive. The chain is built from TRBV6-5 and TRBJ2-7, with 7 bases that match TRBD2. CDR3: CASSRDYSNEQYF. In nucleotides, the CDR3 is TGTGCCAGCAGCCGGGACTACAGTAACGAGCAGTACTTC.